This T cell receptor beta chain derives from a study of cytomegalovirus exposure and HLA in healthy donors. The donors (healthy individuals) were bone marrow donors. CDR1 SGHKS and CDR2 YYEKEE come from the germline V gene (reference sequence). V was clipped by 5 bases and J by 2 bases; unmatched bases: 3. This CDR3 is 13 amino acids long. PCR amplification relied on 60 Vbeta primers (plus 13 Jbeta primers). Clones were read by immunoSEQ multiplex PCR, and TCRdb kept only the in-frame ones, dropping some. The sample has about 120,000 clones; 70% to 80% are singletons. The study's findings and limits: Serostatus for CMV was the only available immune exposure information. Later work found that TCR association rates differed between HLA loci; DRB1 had the most and HLA-C the fewest. Being indistinguishable, some V segments were excluded, TRBV6-2 and TRBV6-3 among them.

On this clone: Its specificity is not known.

The chain links TRBV5-5 to TRBJ1-2, with TRBD1 matching over 7 bases. The specimen was PBMCs. This clonotype was obtained from a man in his forties in good health and CMV-seropositive. The CDR3 DNA follows: TGTGCCAGCAGTTCACAGGGGAACTATGGCTACACCTTC. Its translation is CASSSQGNYGYTF.